These 26 T cell receptor beta chains originate from one sample sequenced in a study of shared clonotypes between healthy human individuals. Sequenced by immunoSEQ multiplex PCR; TCRdb stores in-frame clones only, minus some. The table has about 1.5 million clones, 95% to 99% seen once. The specimen sequenced was naive CD4+ T cells sorted from blood. The sample's subset: CD45RA+ positively selected. The receptors were gathered from a man aged 25-40 years in good health.

V gene TRBV4-2 combines with J gene TRBJ1-1; unclear D gene. Germline values: CDR1 LGHNA, CDR2 YNFKEQ. Trimming shortened V by 0 bases and J by 10 bases, and 3 bases separated the two germline ends. The CDR3 runs 10 residues. CDR3 residues: CASSQERAFF. CDR3 bases: TGTGCCAGCAGCCAAGAAAGAGCTTTCTTT.

The V call is TRBV5-1, the J call TRBJ1-4, with 7 bases lining up with TRBD1. The CDR3 sequence is 15 residues long. Germline trimming cut 0 bases from V and 4 bases from J; bases unmatched to any gene: 3. Germline loops: CDR1 SGHRS, CDR2 YFSETQ. DNA of the CDR3: TGCGCCAGCAGCTTGGAGGGGGCCAGTAATGAAAAACTGTTTTTT. This gives the protein CASSLEGASNEKLFF.

The chain carries TRBV19 and TRBJ2-7; D is undetermined. The CDR3 contains 11 residues. Germline V gives CDR1 LNHDA, CDR2 SQIVND (reference sequence). The germline V and J ends were trimmed by 4 bases and 6 bases, with 7 bases remaining between them. This CDR3 is CASSNGGEQYF. The CDR3 coding sequence is TGTGCCAGTAGTAACGGTGGCGAGCAGTACTTC.

The chain uses TRBV28 and TRBJ2-7, with 11 nucleotides matching TRBD2. The V and J ends lost 5 bases and 4 bases, in that order; junction bases with no gene match: 10. Per germline, CDR1 MDHEN and CDR2 SYDVKM. This CDR3 comprises 16 residues. The CDR3 loop is CASSTILAGDTYEQYF. CDR3 nucleotide sequence: TGTGCCAGCAGTACGATACTAGCGGGAGATACGTACGAGCAGTACTTC.

This rearrangement joins TRBV5-1 to TRBJ2-1; D might be TRBD2 (6 bases). The germline CDR1 and CDR2 sequences are SGHRS and YFSETQ. Trimming removed 3 bases at V and 8 bases at J, with 18 bases between. This CDR3 has 15 amino acids. The CDR3 nucleotides read TGCGCCAGCAGCTCCTCGGCCCTCTCGGGGGATGAGCAGTTCTTC. Translating it yields CASSSSALSGDEQFF.

This clone has only one observation. The rearrangement uses TRBV7-9 and TRBJ1-5; no clear D. Trimming pared 5 bases from V and 4 bases from J, leaving 18 bases between. Germline V gene lookup returns CDR1 SEHNR and CDR2 FQNEAQ (reference sequence). The CDR3 covers 16 residues. The CDR3: CASSLYSTSTNQPQHF. Here the CDR3 DNA reads TGTGCCAGCAGCCTGTATTCGACAAGCACGAATCAGCCCCAGCATTTT.

CDR3 sequence: CASSQEWTSGRAGELFF. The CDR3 region has the DNA TGTGCCAGCAGCCAAGAATGGACTAGCGGGAGGGCCGGGGAGCTGTTTTTT. J is TRBJ2-2 and V is TRBV14; TRBD2 aligns across 15 bases. Trimming at V came to 0 bases and at J to 6 bases, leaving 2 bases not matched to a gene. CDR3 length: 17 amino acids. Germline lookup yields CDR1 SGHDN and CDR2 FVKESK.

V gene TRBV5-4 combines with J gene TRBJ2-7; D is ambiguous. CDR1 and CDR2 (germline): SGHNT, YYREEE (reference sequence). V was shortened by 1 base and J by 1 base, with 12 bases between the two germline ends. This CDR3 comprises 15 residues. CDR3 bases: TGTGCCAGCAGCTTGTCAAACGGTCTTTCCTACGAGCAGTACTTC. Residues: CASSLSNGLSYEQYF. The variable domain in full, completed from reference TRBV5-4 and TRBJ2-7, reads ETGVTQSPTHLIKTRGQQVTLRCSSQSGHNTVSWYQQALGQGPQFIFQYYREEENGRGNFPPRFSGLQFPNYSSELNVNALELDDSALYLCASSLSNGLSYEQYFGPGTRLTVT.

The V and J genes are TRBV10-2 and TRBJ2-5; a weak D match, TRBD1 (5 bases). The V end was cut by 8 bases, the J end by 7 bases, with 14 bases between. Germline lookup yields CDR1 WSHSY and CDR2 SAAADI. This CDR3 is 12 amino acids long. The CDR3 bases are TGCGCCAGCGGGGCAGGGCCAGGGACCCAGTACTTC. Translated: CASGAGPGTQYF.

The chain employs TRBV9 and TRBJ1-4; TRBD1 matches 8 bases. V shed 2 bases and J 7 bases; nucleotides not matched to a gene: 10. CDR3 size: 16 residues. Germline-derived CDR1 and CDR2 are SGDLS and YYNGEE. Written as DNA, the CDR3 is TGTGCCAGCAGCGTGGACTCGACAGGGGTATTTGAAAAACTGTTTTTT. Translated, it gives CASSVDSTGVFEKLFF.

This clone was detected only once. The rearrangement links TRBV7-3 to TRBJ1-1; 9 bases map to TRBD1. V trimming: 5 bases; J trimming: 12 bases; junction bases outside the gene matches: 10. The CDR3 extends over 13 amino acids. Germline CDR1 and CDR2: SGHTA and FQGTGA. The CDR3 region has the DNA TGTGCCAGCAGCCGAGAAGGACAGGGGAAATCTTTCTTT. It yields the protein CASSREGQGKSFF.

The rearrangement uses TRBV28 and TRBJ1-5; D remains unclear. The CDR3 is made up of 14 amino acids. Trimming stripped 4 bases from V and 3 bases from J, with 10 bases between. From germline, CDR1 is MDHEN and CDR2 SYDVKM. CDR3: CASSSRWDNQPQHF. CDR3 nucleotide sequence: TGTGCCAGCAGTTCCCGGTGGGACAATCAGCCCCAGCATTTT. Full variable domain (missing parts from reference TRBV28 and TRBJ1-5): DVKVTQSSRYLVKRTGEKVFLECVQDMDHENMFWYRQDPGLGLRLIYFSYDVKMKEKGDIPEGYSVSREKKERFSLILESASTNQTSMYLCASSSRWDNQPQHFGDGTRLSIL.

The chain has TRBV2 and TRBJ2-7; a possible D gene is TRBD2 (6 bases). V gave up 3 bases and J gave up 4 bases, with 13 bases separating them. The CDR3 spans 14 residues. Germline CDR1 SNHLY, CDR2 FYNNEI. The CDR3: CASSDRREWYEQYF. Written as DNA, the CDR3 is TGTGCCAGCAGTGATCGGAGGGAGTGGTACGAGCAGTACTTC.

The V gene is TRBV6-5, the J gene TRBJ2-7; TRBD1 might be the D (5 bases). CDR3 length equals 12 residues. V lost 1 base and J lost 7, with 8 bases in between. Germline assignment: CDR1 MNHEY and CDR2 SVGAGI. As DNA, the CDR3 is TGTGCCAGCAGTTACTTCCAGGGTGAGCAGTACTTC. This translates into CASSYFQGEQYF.

The chain couples TRBV5-6 to TRBJ2-4; TRBD2 agrees at 10 bases. After removal of 6 bases from V and 7 bases from J, the junction contained 19 bases not matched to a gene. The CDR3 has 18 amino acids. CDR1 and CDR2 (germline): SGHDT, YYEEEE. The CDR3 sequence is CASIQMGASGSYGNIQYF. The CDR3 DNA reads TGTGCCAGCATCCAAATGGGGGCTAGCGGGAGTTACGGGAACATTCAGTACTTC.

Here the CDR3 DNA reads TGTGCCAGCAGGGCACGGGGACAGGGTTATGAGCAGTTCTTC. Protein: CASRARGQGYEQFF. The chain is built from TRBV7-9 and TRBJ2-1; 9 bases are a match to TRBD1. The CDR3 runs to 14 residues. Germline V gives CDR1 SEHNR, CDR2 FQNEAQ (reference sequence). Trimming cost V 6 bases and J 8 bases; bases outside gene matches: 8.

CDR3 DNA sequence: TGCGCCAGCAGCCCCGGGACAGATAACTACGAGCAGTACTTC. Protein sequence: CASSPGTDNYEQYF. The rearrangement links TRBV5-1 to TRBJ2-7; 7 bases are a match to TRBD1. V lost 4 bases, J lost 3 bases, and 7 bases stayed unmatched. Germline V CDR1 and CDR2: SGHRS, YFSETQ. This CDR3 has 14 residues.

The chain combines TRBV28 with TRBJ1-5; D is possibly TRBD1 (5 bases). The CDR3 loop spans 14 amino acids. Between the trimmed V and J ends, which lost 7 bases and 6 bases, there was a span of 16 bases. The germline V gene encodes CDR1 MDHEN and CDR2 SYDVKM. Here the CDR3 reads CASTLARVGQPQHF. The CDR3 bases are TGTGCCAGCACCCTGGCCAGGGTCGGTCAGCCCCAGCATTTT.

The J gene is TRBJ2-3, the V gene TRBV15, with D tentatively TRBD1 (8 bases). Germline CDR1 LNHNV, CDR2 YYDKDF (reference sequence). V lost 5 bases to trimming and J lost 5 bases, with 20 bases between them. The length of the CDR3 is 16 residues. The DNA for the CDR3 is TGTGCCACCAGCCCAGGGGGGGCAGGGGGCTTAGATACGCAGTATTTT. Translating gives CATSPGGAGGLDTQYF.

The CDR3 coding sequence is TGTGCCAGCGCCGCCCCGACTAGCGGGAGGGGCGGTACGCAGTATTTT. The encoded protein is CASAAPTSGRGGTQYF. This chain joins TRBV11-2 and TRBJ2-3, with 14 bases matching TRBD2. This CDR3 comprises 16 residues. V dropped 8 bases and J dropped 8; count of bases not matched to a gene: 12. Germline V gene data show CDR1 as SGHAT and CDR2 as FQNNGV.

This chain links TRBV7-9 with TRBJ2-5; no clear D. The V gene's germline CDR1 is SEHNR and CDR2 FQNEAQ (reference sequence). The CDR3 is 13 amino acids. The ends were cut back, 1 base at V and 5 bases at J, with 8 bases in the middle. The CDR3: CASSLGSRETQYF. The DNA for the CDR3 is TGTGCCAGCAGCTTAGGTTCCCGTGAGACCCAGTACTTC.

Written as DNA, the CDR3 is TGTGCCAGCAGTTTCAGAACGACCAGCGGGAGGGGGGGAAAGACCCAGTACTTC. Its protein product is CASSFRTTSGRGGKTQYF. The rearrangement joins TRBV27 to TRBJ2-5, with 10 bases identical to TRBD2. This CDR3 region has 18 residues. The germline V gene encodes CDR1 MNHEY and CDR2 SMNVEV (reference sequence). Trimming cost V 3 bases and J 6 bases; bases outside gene matches: 16.

This rearrangement joins TRBV11-2 to TRBJ2-3; 8 positions agree with TRBD2. V lost 5 bases and J lost 1; bases outside the gene matches: 11. This CDR3 has 17 amino acids. Germline loops: CDR1 SGHAT, CDR2 FQNNGV. The CDR3 nucleotides read TGTGCCAGCAGCCCACAACCCTCTAGCGGGCGCACAGATACGCAGTATTTT. This encodes CASSPQPSSGRTDTQYF. Full variable domain (rest looked up from reference TRBV11-2 and TRBJ2-3): EAGVAQSPRYKIIEKRQSVAFWCNPISGHATLYWYQQILGQGPKLLIQFQNNGVVDDSQLPKDRFSAERLKGVDSTLKIQPAKLEDSAVYLCASSPQPSSGRTDTQYFGPGTRLTVL.

The J gene is TRBJ2-2, the V gene TRBV5-1, with 9 positions matching TRBD2. The CDR3 is 15 residues long. CDR1 and CDR2 from the germline V gene are SGHRS and YFSETQ. The junction had 5 bases not matched to a gene; V was cut back by 2 bases and J by 6 bases. In nucleotides, the CDR3 is TGCGCCAGCAGCTTTGCTAGCGGGATTGCCGGGGAGCTGTTTTTT. It encodes CASSFASGIAGELFF.

V and J are TRBV9 and TRBJ2-7; 8 nucleotides align to TRBD2. V was pared by 4 bases and J by 0 bases, with 9 bases of the junction left unmatched. Germline assignment: CDR1 SGDLS and CDR2 YYNGEE. This CDR3 spans 16 amino acids. The CDR3 sequence: CASSRSLAESSYEQYF. The DNA for the CDR3 is TGTGCCAGCAGCCGGTCACTAGCGGAATCCTCCTACGAGCAGTACTTC.

As regards this clone: The junction shows a germline mismatch at one end, possibly a read error. This CDR3 reads CATSAETNEKLFF. The CDR3 bases are TGTGCCACCTCAGCGGAAACTAATGAAAAACTGTTTTTT. This chain links TRBV18 with TRBJ1-4, with D unresolved. CDR3 length: 13 amino acids. Germline V gives CDR1 KGHSH, CDR2 LQKENI.